Sequencing of this T cell receptor (beta chain) was carried out in a study of blood T cell repertoires in COVID-19 (dated by TCRdb to about 2020). For the wider study: The collaborator samples originated in the United States, Italy and Spain and spanned the acute and convalescent phases of COVID-19. Where available, HLA class I and class II types were taken from metadata supplied by the sample provider and were not determined by assay-based typing. Subjects who had been exposed to COVID-19, were actively infected with it, or had recovered from it provided the deeply sampled blood TCRbeta repertoires that made up the dataset. The repertoires were released in a freely available public database meant as a resource for research on the immune response to SARS-CoV-2. The prospective study material was composed of cDNA or gDNA derived from T cells, B-cell-depleted T cells, or PBMCs. Sample metadata almost always included a de-identified subject ID, COVID-19 status, age in years and sex. The samples were drawn from two sources: the first 160 participants of the ongoing ImmuneRACE study, and 1,200 or so subjects contributed by 6 global collaborators.

As to this clone: The antigen this receptor binds is unknown. No base quality information exists; no much larger clone differs at one position.

Each collaborating institution followed its own protocols to collect whole blood in K2EDTA tubes. For TCRbeta analysis, collaborators shipped samples as frozen whole blood, isolated PBMCs, or DNA extracted from either of those sample types. TCRbeta CDR3 regions were amplified from genomic DNA using the immunoSEQ Assay, a bias-controlled multiplex PCR. Per the source publication's procedure: Within the assay, amplification of reference gene primers was used to estimate how many nucleated cells each sample contained. Sequence reads were collapsed and filtered to measure the absolute abundance of every unique TCRbeta CDR3 rearrangement. For each sample, productive Simpson clonality was calculated as the square root of Simpson's diversity index over productive rearrangements. The source is immuneACCESS, and TCRdb retained only in-frame sequences with V and J called. Part of the clones is not carried over; for the studies checked, unresolved V genes explain less than half of this, and the remainder is unexplained. That table supplies the V and J calls and clone size; D and trimming were determined from the DNA. This sample holds about 26,000 clones; about 91% were observed only once. The ten largest clones take up roughly 2% of the sample.

Overall results and qualifications from the work: The quantity of clinical and demographic metadata differed by source and by participant and was supplied without curation.

Compared with germline, V lacks 4 bases and J lacks 3 bases; bases without a gene match: 9. Taken from cysteine to phenylalanine, the CDR3 has 15 residues. This entry keeps only the CDR3 DNA: 45 bases, framed from base 1. The germline V gene (reference sequence) specifies SGHNT as CDR1 and YYREEE as CDR2. What was sequenced was peripheral blood. The V gene is TRBV5-4 and the J gene is TRBJ2-7, with 8 bases aligning to TRBD1. This sequence was found in a human donor in a cohort sampled during active COVID-19. This receptor has the CDR3 CASSPGTGGYYEQYF. The sequenced DNA: TGTGCCAGCAGCCCAGGGACAGGCGGTTACTACGAGCAGTACTTC.